These 2 T cell receptor beta chains were sequenced from one sample in a study of radiation and T cells in renal cell carcinoma. The repertoire was sequenced with immunoSEQ multiplex PCR; TCRdb's copy has only in-frame clones and lacks some. The sample has about 91,000 clones; about four fifths are singletons. Time point meaning: baseline pretreatment blood. The treatment is: 15 Gy SBRT to primary tumor, nephrectomy 4 weeks later. The sequencing used blood, collected from a patient whose treatment included radiotherapy and nephrectomy. The source is a man between 60 and 75 years old with renal cell carcinoma.

The chain carries TRBV27 and TRBJ2-1; possibly TRBD2 for D (6 bases). This CDR3 is 17 amino acids long. The germline V and J ends were trimmed by 0 bases and 4 bases, with 16 bases remaining between them. Looked up from germline, CDR1 is MNHEY and CDR2 is SMNVEV (reference sequence). DNA for the CDR3: TGTGCCAGCAGTTTATCGGGAACTAGCAGCATTTACAATGAGCAGTTCTTC. This codes for CASSLSGTSSIYNEQFF.

The genes are TRBV25-1 and TRBJ1-4, with D possibly being TRBD1 (5 bases). Germline V gene sequence: CDR1 MGHDK, CDR2 SYGVNS. Trimming stripped 4 bases from V and 4 bases from J, with 10 bases between. CDR3 length: 14 amino acids. CDR3 DNA sequence: TGTGCCAGCAGTGCCGGGGCGATTAATGAAAAACTGTTTTTT. Translating it yields CASSAGAINEKLFF.